These 29 T cell receptor beta chains were sequenced from one sample in a study of shared clonotypes between healthy human individuals. Repertoires were generated with immunoSEQ multiplex PCR, while TCRdb's copy carries only in-frame clones and drops some. The sample consists of some 580,000 clones, roughly 98% of them appearing once. CD8 cells regarded as naive lacked CD45RO, were positively chosen for CCR7, and omitted terminally differentiated effector memory CD45RA+ cells. The source material was naive CD8+ T cells sorted from blood. The receptors were gathered from a man aged 25 to 45 in good health.

This sequence joins TRBV12-5 and TRBJ2-1; no clear D gene. The CDR3 spans 12 residues. CDR1 LGHNT and CDR2 FRNRAP come from the germline V gene. V gave up 2 bases and J gave up 7 bases, with 6 bases separating them. CDR3 region: CASGLWGNEQFF. The CDR3 bases are TGTGCTAGTGGTTTGTGGGGTAATGAGCAGTTCTTC.

This chain joins TRBV4-1 and TRBJ2-7, with D perhaps matching TRBD1 (5 bases). The length of the CDR3 is 16 residues. Between the trimmed V and J ends, which lost 1 base and 3 bases, there was a span of 16 bases. Germline assignment: CDR1 MGHRA and CDR2 YSYEKL. The CDR3: CASSQGAAGSFYEQYF. CDR3 bases: TGCGCCAGCAGCCAAGGGGCGGCAGGGTCTTTCTACGAGCAGTACTTC.

The chain joins TRBV7-2 to TRBJ2-7; 9 positions agree with TRBD1. The ends lost 5 bases at V and 2 bases at J; junction bases unmatched: 10. Germline V lookup: CDR1 SGHTA, CDR2 FQGNSA. The CDR3 is 16 residues long. CDR3 sequence reads: CASSIRPGTGTYEQYF. The CDR3 DNA reads TGTGCCAGCAGCATCAGGCCCGGGACAGGGACCTACGAGCAGTACTTC.

The chain employs TRBV7-8 and TRBJ2-1; 9 nucleotides agree with TRBD2. J gave up 5 bases and V 4 bases, and 9 bases lay outside the gene matches. CDR1 is SGHVS and CDR2 is FQNEAQ in the germline V gene. The CDR3 totals 16 residues. The CDR3 sequence is CASSSDPTSGHNEQFF. CDR3 DNA sequence: TGTGCCAGCAGCTCAGACCCGACTAGCGGCCACAATGAGCAGTTCTTC.

This chain joins TRBV7-9 and TRBJ2-1, with TRBD2 matching over 8 bases. The CDR3 consists of 16 residues. The germline CDR1 and CDR2 sequences are SEHNR and FQNEAQ (reference sequence). J was trimmed by 0 bases and V by 5 bases; bases with no gene match: 6. As DNA, the CDR3 is TGTGCCAGCAGCCCACAGAGCGGGGGCTCCTACAATGAGCAGTTCTTC. Translation: CASSPQSGGSYNEQFF.

The chain is built from TRBV7-2 and TRBJ1-1; D remains ambiguous. Trimming took 1 base from V and 3 from J, leaving 18 bases between them. CDR3 length: 17 residues. Germline CDR1 and CDR2: SGHTA and FQGNSA. The CDR3 sequence: CASSLVVWFEADTEAFF. CDR3 DNA: TGTGCCAGCAGCTTAGTGGTGTGGTTTGAGGCGGACACTGAAGCTTTCTTT.

This clone was counted a single time. V usage is TRBV7-6 and J usage is TRBJ1-1; D is ambiguous. Germline V lookup: CDR1 SGHVS, CDR2 FNYEAQ. The V end lost 6 bases, the J end lost 4 bases, and 12 bases lay between the germline ends. The CDR3 contains 13 residues. CDR3 amino acids: CASSPLGSTEAFF. The DNA for the CDR3 is TGTGCCAGCAGTCCGTTAGGTTCCACTGAAGCTTTCTTT.

This chain connects TRBV30 to TRBJ2-1; 8 bases align to TRBD1. The CDR3 runs 11 residues. Germline V gene data show CDR1 as GTSNPN and CDR2 as SVGIG (reference sequence). The ends lost 3 bases at V and 10 bases at J; junction bases unmatched: 2. The CDR3 DNA is TGTGCCTGGAGGACAGGGGTAGAGCAGTTCTTC. Encoded protein: CAWRTGVEQFF.

V gene TRBV28 combines with J gene TRBJ2-1, with D possibly matching TRBD2 (6 bases). This CDR3 is 13 amino acids long. Per the germline V gene, CDR1 is MDHEN and CDR2 is SYDVKM. The V and J ends lost 3 bases and 7 bases respectively, with 10 bases between them. The CDR3 loop reads CASSLTLANEQFF. CDR3 DNA sequence: TGTGCCAGCAGTTTGACCCTAGCGAATGAGCAGTTCTTC.

In the case of this clone: Additional DNA sequences in this sample encode the identical CDR3. V is TRBV9 and J is TRBJ2-3; D remains ambiguous. V was shortened by 0 bases and J by 0 bases, with 5 bases between the two germline ends. This CDR3 spans 14 amino acids. Germline CDR1 is SGDLS and CDR2 is YYNGEE. This chain's CDR3 is CASSVGDSTDTQYF. In DNA form, the CDR3 reads TGTGCCAGCAGCGTAGGAGATAGCACAGATACGCAGTATTTT. The variable domain in full, with the rest retrieved from reference TRBV9 and TRBJ2-3, is DSGVTQTPKHLITATGQRVTLRCSPRSGDLSVYWYQQSLDQGLQFLIQYYNGEERAKGNILERFSAQQFPDLHSELNLSSLELGDSALYFCASSVGDSTDTQYFGPGTRLTVL.

This chain links TRBV14 with TRBJ2-7; D call uncertain. The CDR3 has 15 residues. With 0 bases removed from V and 2 bases from J, the gap between germline ends came to 11 bases. Germline loops: CDR1 SGHDN, CDR2 FVKESK. CDR3 sequence: CASSQDGAHAYEQYF. The CDR3, as DNA: TGTGCCAGCAGCCAAGACGGTGCACACGCCTACGAGCAGTACTTC.

The genes are TRBV28 and TRBJ2-7; the D gene could be TRBD1 or TRBD2 (5 bases each). This CDR3 has 13 amino acids. The V and J ends lost 5 bases and 0 bases respectively, with 8 bases between them. Germline V gene data show CDR1 as MDHEN and CDR2 as SYDVKM. CDR3: CASSQGPSYEQYF. For the CDR3, the DNA is TGTGCCAGCAGTCAGGGACCCTCCTACGAGCAGTACTTC.

The rearrangement uses TRBV6-5 and TRBJ2-3; TRBD2 matches 11 bases. This CDR3 comprises 15 residues. CDR1 MNHEY and CDR2 SVGAGI come from the germline V gene. Germline trimming cut 6 bases from V and 5 bases from J; bases unmatched to any gene: 7. The CDR3 nucleotides are TGTGCCAGCAGCCAACTAGCGGGAGCCGGAGATACGCAGTATTTT. Translated, it gives CASSQLAGAGDTQYF.

This chain connects TRBV7-2 to TRBJ2-3; no clear D. This CDR3 comprises 12 residues. CDR1 is SGHTA, CDR2 FQGNSA, per germline. The germline V and J ends were trimmed by 2 bases and 5 bases, with 5 bases remaining between them. The CDR3, as DNA: TGTGCCAGCAGCTTACTAGAAGATACGCAGTATTTT. It is translated as CASSLLEDTQYF.

The chain recombines TRBV9 with TRBJ2-7, with 7 bases lining up with TRBD2. The CDR3 covers 14 residues. Germline CDR1 reads SGDLS; CDR2 reads YYNGEE. Germline trimming cut 5 bases from V and 5 bases from J; bases unmatched to any gene: 10. CDR3: CASSPGLWMDEQYF. CDR3 bases: TGTGCCAGCAGTCCGGGACTATGGATGGACGAGCAGTACTTC.

CDR3 bases: TGCGCCAGCAGTCATCAGGAATCAACCGGGACCCTGGCCTACGAGCAGTACTTC. It is translated as CASSHQESTGTLAYEQYF. V gene TRBV4-1 combines with J gene TRBJ2-7; D tentatively fits TRBD1 or TRBD2 (5 bases each). CDR3 length equals 18 residues. The V gene's germline CDR1 is MGHRA and CDR2 YSYEKL. V dropped 6 bases and J dropped 2 bases, with 26 bases sitting between them.

About this clone: The same CDR3 also results from other DNA sequences found in this sample. CDR3 in amino acids: CASSSQAYEQYF. The CDR3 DNA is TGTGCCAGCAGCTCACAAGCCTACGAGCAGTACTTC. This sequence joins TRBV7-6 and TRBJ2-7; no definite D call. Germline V gives CDR1 SGHVS, CDR2 FNYEAQ. V lost 4 bases and J lost 2, with 6 bases in between. This CDR3 comprises 12 residues.

This chain links TRBV6-9 with TRBJ2-7, with D tentatively TRBD2 (5 bases). Trimming cost V 6 bases and J 0 bases, with 18 bases left between them. CDR1 is MNHGY and CDR2 is SVAAGI in the germline V gene. The CDR3 consists of 16 residues. The CDR3 nucleotides are TGTGCCAGCAGATACTTAGGACTCTCTGTCTCCTACGAGCAGTACTTC. Its protein product is CASRYLGLSVSYEQYF.

V is TRBV13 and J is TRBJ2-3, with 10 bases identical to TRBD1. The germline V gene encodes CDR1 PRHDT and CDR2 FYEKMQ (reference sequence). V gave up 4 bases and J gave up 10 bases; unmatched junction bases: 2. The CDR3 sequence is 12 residues long. The CDR3 DNA reads TGTGCCAGCAGCTCCGGGACAGGGGCGCAGTATTTT. This gives the protein CASSSGTGAQYF.

This clone was seen a single time. The rearrangement joins TRBV4-3 to TRBJ2-7, with D possibly being TRBD2 (5 bases). Looked up from germline, CDR1 is LGHNA and CDR2 is YSLEER. The CDR3 has 13 residues. The V end was cut by 0 bases, the J end by 4 bases, with 7 bases between. The CDR3 loop is CASSQDRRYEQYF. The CDR3 nucleotides are TGCGCCAGCAGCCAAGATCGGAGGTACGAGCAGTACTTC.

The V call is TRBV7-9, the J call TRBJ2-7; 9 nucleotides agree with TRBD1. Trimming took 4 bases from V and 0 from J; bases not matched to a gene: 7. Per germline, CDR1 SEHNR and CDR2 FQNEAQ (reference sequence). This CDR3 spans 16 amino acids. CDR3 sequence: CASSSTDRGSSYEQYF. In nucleotides, the CDR3 is TGTGCCAGCAGCTCCACCGACAGGGGGAGCTCCTACGAGCAGTACTTC.

The chain uses TRBV11-2 and TRBJ2-1; D is perhaps TRBD2 (6 bases). CDR1 and CDR2 from the germline V gene are SGHAT and FQNNGV. The CDR3 has 15 amino acids. V was pared by 5 bases and J by 2 bases, with 13 bases between. CDR3 sequence (DNA): TGTGCCAGCAGCCTGCTAGCGAACCCCTACAATGAGCAGTTCTTC. Its translation: CASSLLANPYNEQFF.

The DNA of the CDR3 is TGTGCCAGCAGTGAATGGGGCGACAGGGATCAGCCCCAGCATTTT. Residues: CASSEWGDRDQPQHF. V is TRBV25-1 and J is TRBJ1-5, with 7 bases fitting TRBD1. V gave up 1 base and J gave up 5 bases; unmatched junction bases: 5. Germline V gene lookup returns CDR1 MGHDK and CDR2 SYGVNS. This CDR3 contains 15 residues. Full variable domain (missing parts from reference TRBV25-1 and TRBJ1-5): EADIYQTPRYLVIGTGKKITLECSQTMGHDKMYWYQQDPGMELHLIHYSYGVNSTEKGDLSSESTVSRIRTEHFPLTLESARPSHTSQYLCASSEWGDRDQPQHFGDGTRLSIL.

The chain recombines TRBV7-9 with TRBJ1-2, with D perhaps TRBD1 (6 bases). Germline V gives CDR1 SEHNR, CDR2 FQNEAQ (reference sequence). Deletions cut 6 bases from V and 5 bases from J, with 10 bases between. CDR3 length equals 12 residues. The CDR3 nucleotides are TGTGCCAGCAGTGGGGGGCTTTATGGCTACACCTTC. The encoded protein is CASSGGLYGYTF.

The chain joins TRBV10-3 to TRBJ2-7; 8 nucleotides align to TRBD2. Trimming took 6 bases from V and 2 from J; bases not matched to a gene: 12. Germline CDR1 reads ENHRY; CDR2 reads SYGVKD. The CDR3 sequence is 16 residues long. The CDR3 loop reads CAIRTPQGLGTYEQYF. CDR3 coding DNA: TGTGCCATCAGGACCCCTCAGGGACTAGGAACCTACGAGCAGTACTTC.

The chain links TRBV6-6 to TRBJ2-7; 7 bases match TRBD2. The CDR3 is 16 amino acids. The V gene's germline CDR1 is MNHNY and CDR2 SVGAGI (reference sequence). V dropped 5 bases and J dropped 6; count of bases not matched to a gene: 16. The CDR3 nucleotides read TGTGCCAGCAGTGGCCGACTGGGACTAACTTCCCTCGAGCAGTACTTC. Its protein is CASSGRLGLTSLEQYF.

The gene calls are TRBV7-9 and TRBJ2-6; D not resolved. The V and J ends lost 5 bases and 5 bases respectively, with 13 bases between them. The germline gives CDR1 SEHNR, CDR2 FQNEAQ (reference sequence). The CDR3 consists of 15 residues. CDR3 sequence: CASSATISRANVLTF. DNA of the CDR3: TGTGCCAGCAGCGCTACCATAAGTCGGGCCAACGTCCTGACTTTC.

The count of this clone is one. The chain combines TRBV4-1 with TRBJ2-7; D is unclear. Germline V lookup: CDR1 MGHRA, CDR2 YSYEKL. This CDR3 region has 12 residues. Trimming shortened V by 0 bases and J by 2 bases, and 2 bases separated the two germline ends. The CDR3 sequence: CASSQDPYEQYF. The CDR3 DNA reads TGCGCCAGCAGCCAAGATCCCTACGAGCAGTACTTC.

The CDR3 region is CATSSDPRRETQYF. The CDR3, as DNA: TGTGCCACCAGCAGTGACCCACGGCGAGAGACCCAGTACTTC. J is TRBJ2-5 and V is TRBV15; no clear D. The length of the CDR3 is 14 residues. Germline loops: CDR1 LNHNV, CDR2 YYDKDF (reference sequence). Trimming cost V 3 bases and J 4 bases, with 12 bases left between them.